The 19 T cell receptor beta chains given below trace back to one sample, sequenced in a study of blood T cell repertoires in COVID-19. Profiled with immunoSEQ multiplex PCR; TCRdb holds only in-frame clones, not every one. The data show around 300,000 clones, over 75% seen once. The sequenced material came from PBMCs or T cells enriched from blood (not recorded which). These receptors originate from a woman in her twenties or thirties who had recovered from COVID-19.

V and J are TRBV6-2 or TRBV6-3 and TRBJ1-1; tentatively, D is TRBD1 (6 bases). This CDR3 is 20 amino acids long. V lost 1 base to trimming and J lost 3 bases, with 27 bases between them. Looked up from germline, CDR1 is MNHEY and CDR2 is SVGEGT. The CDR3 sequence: CASSYLMKQGNLRRYTEAFF. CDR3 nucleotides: TGTGCCAGCAGTTACTTAATGAAACAGGGAAATCTTCGAAGGTACACTGAAGCTTTCTTT.

Here the CDR3 DNA reads TGTGCCAGCCGCACAGGGTTGGGGTACGAGCAGTACTTC. Its protein is CASRTGLGYEQYF. V gene TRBV19 combines with J gene TRBJ2-7, with D possibly matching TRBD1 (6 bases). The CDR3 has 13 residues. Germline CDR1 is LNHDA and CDR2 is SQIVND (reference sequence). Trimming shortened V by 9 bases and J by 4 bases, and 16 bases separated the two germline ends.

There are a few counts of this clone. This CDR3 reads CASSQEERVGGFRTEAFF. The CDR3 DNA sequence: TGTGCCAGCAGCCAAGAGGAAAGGGTAGGAGGATTTAGGACTGAAGCTTTCTTT. This rearrangement joins TRBV4-2 to TRBJ1-1; D unresolved. The germline V gene has CDR1 LGHNA and CDR2 YNFKEQ. This CDR3 spans 18 amino acids. V gave up 0 bases and J gave up 5 bases, with 22 bases separating them.

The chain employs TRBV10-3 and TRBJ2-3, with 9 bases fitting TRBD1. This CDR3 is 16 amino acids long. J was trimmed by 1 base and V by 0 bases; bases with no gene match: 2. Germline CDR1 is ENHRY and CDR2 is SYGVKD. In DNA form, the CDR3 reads TGTGCCATCAGTGAGTCGTGGACAGGGGGCACAGATACGCAGTATTTT. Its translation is CAISESWTGGTDTQYF.

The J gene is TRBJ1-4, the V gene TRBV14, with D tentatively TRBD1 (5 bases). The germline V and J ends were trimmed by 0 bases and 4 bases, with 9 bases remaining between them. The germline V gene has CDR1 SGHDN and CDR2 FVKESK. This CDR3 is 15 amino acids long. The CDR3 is CASSQETRVNEKLFF. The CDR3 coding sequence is TGTGCCAGCAGCCAAGAAACCAGGGTTAATGAAAAACTGTTTTTT.

CDR3 amino acids: CASSFYRDDSTDTQYF. In nucleotides, the CDR3 is TGTGCCAGCAGCTTCTACAGGGATGATTCCACAGATACGCAGTATTTT. The V call is TRBV5-6, the J call TRBJ2-3, with a possible D match to TRBD1 (6 bases). The CDR3 is made up of 16 amino acids. CDR1 and CDR2 from the germline V gene are SGHDT and YYEEEE. Trimming stripped 2 bases from V and 2 bases from J, with 15 bases between.

CDR3 DNA sequence: TGTGCCAGCAGCCCAATCACCGACAGGGCTACCGGAAACACCATATATTTT. Its protein is CASSPITDRATGNTIYF. The rearrangement joins TRBV13 to TRBJ1-3; 7 nucleotides match TRBD1. J lost 4 bases, V lost 5 bases, and 14 bases had no gene match. The V gene's germline CDR1 is PRHDT and CDR2 FYEKMQ (reference sequence). This CDR3 comprises 17 residues.

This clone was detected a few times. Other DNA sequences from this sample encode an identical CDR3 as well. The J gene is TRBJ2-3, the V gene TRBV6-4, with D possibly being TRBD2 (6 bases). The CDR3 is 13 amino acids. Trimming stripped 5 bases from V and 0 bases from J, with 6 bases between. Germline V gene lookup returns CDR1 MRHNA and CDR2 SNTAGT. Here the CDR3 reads CASSSGSTDTQYF. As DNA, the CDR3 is TGTGCCAGCAGTAGCGGGAGCACAGATACGCAGTATTTT.

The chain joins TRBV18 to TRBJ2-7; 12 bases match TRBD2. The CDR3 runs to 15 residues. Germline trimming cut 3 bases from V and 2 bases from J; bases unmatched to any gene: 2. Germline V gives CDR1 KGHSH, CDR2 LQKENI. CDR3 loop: CASSPPSGGAYEQYF. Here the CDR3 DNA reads TGTGCCAGCTCACCCCCTAGCGGGGGGGCCTACGAGCAGTACTTC. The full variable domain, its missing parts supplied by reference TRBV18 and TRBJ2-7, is NAGVMQNPRHLVRRRGQEARLRCSPMKGHSHVYWYRQLPEEGLKFMVYLQKENIIDESGMPKERFSAEFPKEGPSILRIQQVVRGDSAAYFCASSPPSGGAYEQYFGPGTRLTVT.

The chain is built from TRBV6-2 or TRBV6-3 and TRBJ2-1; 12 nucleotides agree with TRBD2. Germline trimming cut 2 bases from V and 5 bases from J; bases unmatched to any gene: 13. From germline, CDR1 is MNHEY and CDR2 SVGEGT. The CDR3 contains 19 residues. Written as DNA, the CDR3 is TGTGCCAGCAGTTACCCCCCGCCCTCTCTAGCGGGGGGGAACAATGAGCAGTTCTTC. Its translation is CASSYPPPSLAGGNNEQFF.

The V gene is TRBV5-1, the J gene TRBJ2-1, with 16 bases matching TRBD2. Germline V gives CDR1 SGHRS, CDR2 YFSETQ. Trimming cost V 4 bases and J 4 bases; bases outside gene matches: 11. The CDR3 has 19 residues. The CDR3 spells CASSPGLAGGPRPYNEQFF. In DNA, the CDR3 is TGCGCCAGCAGCCCGGGACTAGCGGGAGGGCCCCGGCCATACAATGAGCAGTTCTTC.

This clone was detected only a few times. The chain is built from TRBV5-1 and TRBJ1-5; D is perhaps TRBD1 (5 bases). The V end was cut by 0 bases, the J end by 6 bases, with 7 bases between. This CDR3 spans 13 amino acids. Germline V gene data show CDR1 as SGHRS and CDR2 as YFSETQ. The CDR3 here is CASSLGGVQPQHF. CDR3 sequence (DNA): TGCGCCAGCAGCTTGGGGGGCGTTCAGCCCCAGCATTTT.

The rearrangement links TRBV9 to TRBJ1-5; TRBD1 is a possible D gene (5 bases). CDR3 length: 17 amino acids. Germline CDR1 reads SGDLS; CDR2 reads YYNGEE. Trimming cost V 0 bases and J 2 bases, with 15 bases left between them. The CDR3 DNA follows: TGTGCCAGCAGCGTAGGCCCCGACAGCCAGGGCAATCAGCCCCAGCATTTT. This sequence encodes CASSVGPDSQGNQPQHF. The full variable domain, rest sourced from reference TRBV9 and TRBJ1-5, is DSGVTQTPKHLITATGQRVTLRCSPRSGDLSVYWYQQSLDQGLQFLIQYYNGEERAKGNILERFSAQQFPDLHSELNLSSLELGDSALYFCASSVGPDSQGNQPQHFGDGTRLSIL.

The CDR3: CASSPRPPLWNEQFF. The CDR3 DNA reads as TGTGCCAGCTCACCGAGGCCCCCTCTTTGGAATGAGCAGTTCTTC. V and J are TRBV18 and TRBJ2-1; D is uncertain. Trimming removed 3 bases at V and 7 bases at J, with 16 bases between. The CDR3 has 15 amino acids. Germline-derived CDR1 and CDR2 are KGHSH and LQKENI.

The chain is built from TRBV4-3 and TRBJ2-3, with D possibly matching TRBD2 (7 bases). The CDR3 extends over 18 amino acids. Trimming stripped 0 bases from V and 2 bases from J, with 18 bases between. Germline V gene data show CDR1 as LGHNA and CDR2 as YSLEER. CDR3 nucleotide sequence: TGCGCCAGCAGCCAAGATTCTGCGCGGGGGCGGCTCACAGATACGCAGTATTTT. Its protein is CASSQDSARGRLTDTQYF.

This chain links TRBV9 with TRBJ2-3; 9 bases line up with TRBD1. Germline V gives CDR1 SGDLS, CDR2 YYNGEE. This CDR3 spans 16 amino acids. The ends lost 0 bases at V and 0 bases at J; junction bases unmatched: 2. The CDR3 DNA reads TGTGCCAGCAGCGTAGCCGGGACAGGGAGCACAGATACGCAGTATTTT. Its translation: CASSVAGTGSTDTQYF.

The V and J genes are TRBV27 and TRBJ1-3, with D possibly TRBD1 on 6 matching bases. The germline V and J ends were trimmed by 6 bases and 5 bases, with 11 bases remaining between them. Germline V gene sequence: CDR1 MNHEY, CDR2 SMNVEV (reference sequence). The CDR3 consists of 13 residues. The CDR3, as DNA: TGTGCCAGCAGCCCGGGGACAAGAAACACCATATATTTT. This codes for CASSPGTRNTIYF.

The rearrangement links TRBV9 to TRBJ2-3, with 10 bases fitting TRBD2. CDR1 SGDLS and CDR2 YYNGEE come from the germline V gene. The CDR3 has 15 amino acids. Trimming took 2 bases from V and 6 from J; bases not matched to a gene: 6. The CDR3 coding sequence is TGTGCCAGCAGCGTGAGGGGACTAGCGTCTGATACGCAGTATTTT. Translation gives CASSVRGLASDTQYF.

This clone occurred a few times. The CDR3 nucleotides are TGTGCCAGCAGCCAAGGTACCGTCGGTGACTACGAGCAGTACTTC. This gives the protein CASSQGTVGDYEQYF. This rearrangement joins TRBV4-2 to TRBJ2-7; no firm D call. With 1 base removed from V and 3 bases from J, the gap between germline ends came to 13 bases. This CDR3 has 15 amino acids. Germline CDR1 and CDR2: LGHNA and YNFKEQ.